The entry that follows covers one T cell receptor beta chain sequence. The record originates from a study of OX40 agonist ivuxolimab in advanced cancers. Study overall: The study enrolled dose-escalation patients with hepatocellular carcinoma, melanoma, renal cell or head and neck cancer. Aged about 20 to 85 with a mean of around 60 years, they were 75% to 85% male.

Only in-frame clones appear in the TCRdb table, and some are missing; sequencing was by immunoSEQ multiplex PCR. The sample lists about 40,000 clones, 75% to 90% occurring once. Germline V CDR1 and CDR2: SGHTA, FQGNSA. The CDR3 runs to 16 residues. Trimming cost V 3 bases and J 3 bases, with 17 bases left between them. The chain uses TRBV7-2 and TRBJ2-5, with D possibly being TRBD2 (6 bases). The TCR sequence derives from an adult with an advanced solid tumor such as melanoma, head and neck, liver or kidney cancer. The source was CD4+ or CD8+ T cells sorted from blood, collected in a trial of the OX40 agonist ivuxolimab. CDR3 in amino acids: CASSFRASAEKETQYF. The DNA of the CDR3 is TGTGCCAGCAGCTTTAGGGCTAGCGCGGAAAAAGAGACCCAGTACTTC.